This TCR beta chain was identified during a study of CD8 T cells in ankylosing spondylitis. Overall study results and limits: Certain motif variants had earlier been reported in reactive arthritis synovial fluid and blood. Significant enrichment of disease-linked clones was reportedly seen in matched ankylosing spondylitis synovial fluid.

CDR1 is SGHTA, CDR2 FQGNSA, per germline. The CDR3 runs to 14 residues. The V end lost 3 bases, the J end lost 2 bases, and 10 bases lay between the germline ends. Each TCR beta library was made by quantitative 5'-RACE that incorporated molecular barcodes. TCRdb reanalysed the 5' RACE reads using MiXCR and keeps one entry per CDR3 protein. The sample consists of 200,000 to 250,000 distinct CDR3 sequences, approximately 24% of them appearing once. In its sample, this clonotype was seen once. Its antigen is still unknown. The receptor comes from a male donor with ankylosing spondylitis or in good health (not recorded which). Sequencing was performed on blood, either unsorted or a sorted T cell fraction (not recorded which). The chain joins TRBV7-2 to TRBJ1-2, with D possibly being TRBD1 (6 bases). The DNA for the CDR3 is TGTGCCAGCAGCTTGGGTAGGGGGAACTATGGCTACACCTTC. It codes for CASSLGRGNYGYTF.